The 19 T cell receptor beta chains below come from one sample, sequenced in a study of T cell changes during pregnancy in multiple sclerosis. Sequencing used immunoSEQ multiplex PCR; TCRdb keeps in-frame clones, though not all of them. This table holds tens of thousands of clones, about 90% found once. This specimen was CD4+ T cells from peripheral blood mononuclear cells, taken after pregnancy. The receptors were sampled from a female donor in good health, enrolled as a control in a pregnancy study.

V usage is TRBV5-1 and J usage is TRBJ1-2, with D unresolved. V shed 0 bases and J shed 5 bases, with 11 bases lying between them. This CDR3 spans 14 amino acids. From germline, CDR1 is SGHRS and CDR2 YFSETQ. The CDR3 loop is CASSLEGARYGYTF. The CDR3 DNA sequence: TGCGCCAGCAGCTTGGAGGGAGCCCGGTATGGCTACACCTTC.

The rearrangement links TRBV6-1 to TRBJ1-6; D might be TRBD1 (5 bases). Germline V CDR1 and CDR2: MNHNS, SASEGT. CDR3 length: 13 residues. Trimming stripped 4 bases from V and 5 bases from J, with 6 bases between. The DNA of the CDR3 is TGTGCCAGCAGTGCGACAGATAATTCACCCCTCCACTTT. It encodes CASSATDNSPLHF.

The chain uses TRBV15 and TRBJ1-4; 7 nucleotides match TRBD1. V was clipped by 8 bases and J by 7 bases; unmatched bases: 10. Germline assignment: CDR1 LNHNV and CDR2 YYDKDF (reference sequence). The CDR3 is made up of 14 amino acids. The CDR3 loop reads CATGQGGYSEKLFF. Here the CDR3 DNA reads TGTGCCACCGGGCAGGGGGGATATAGTGAAAAACTGTTTTTT.

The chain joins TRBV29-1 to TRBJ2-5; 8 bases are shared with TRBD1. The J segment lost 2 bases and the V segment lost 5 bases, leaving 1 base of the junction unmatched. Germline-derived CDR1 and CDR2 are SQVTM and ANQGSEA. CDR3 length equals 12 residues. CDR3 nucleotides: TGCAGCGTTAGGACAGGGCAAGAGACCCAGTACTTC. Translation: CSVRTGQETQYF.

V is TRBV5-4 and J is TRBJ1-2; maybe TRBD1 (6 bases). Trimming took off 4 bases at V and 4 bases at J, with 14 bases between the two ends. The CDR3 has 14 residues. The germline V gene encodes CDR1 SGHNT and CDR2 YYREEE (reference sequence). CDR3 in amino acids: CASSPSKGGYGYTF. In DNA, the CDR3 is TGTGCCAGCAGCCCTTCGAAAGGGGGCTATGGCTACACCTTC.

The CDR3 DNA follows: TGCGCCAGCAGCCAAGATGAGGGACTAGCGGGGGGGGATGAGCAGTTCTTC. This encodes CASSQDEGLAGGDEQFF. The rearrangement uses TRBV4-3 and TRBJ2-1; the match to TRBD2 covers 16 bases. Trimming removed 0 bases from V and 8 bases from J; junction bases left unmatched: 4. Germline values: CDR1 LGHNA, CDR2 YSLEER. This CDR3 region has 17 residues.

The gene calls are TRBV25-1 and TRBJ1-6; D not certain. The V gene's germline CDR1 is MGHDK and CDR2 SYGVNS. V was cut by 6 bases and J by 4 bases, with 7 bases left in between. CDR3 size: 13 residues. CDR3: CASRGEYNSPLHF. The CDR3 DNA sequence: TGTGCCAGCAGGGGAGAATATAATTCACCCCTCCACTTT. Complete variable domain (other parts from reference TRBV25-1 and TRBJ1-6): EADIYQTPRYLVIGTGKKITLECSQTMGHDKMYWYQQDPGMELHLIHYSYGVNSTEKGDLSSESTVSRIRTEHFPLTLESARPSHTSQYLCASRGEYNSPLHFGNGTRLTVT.

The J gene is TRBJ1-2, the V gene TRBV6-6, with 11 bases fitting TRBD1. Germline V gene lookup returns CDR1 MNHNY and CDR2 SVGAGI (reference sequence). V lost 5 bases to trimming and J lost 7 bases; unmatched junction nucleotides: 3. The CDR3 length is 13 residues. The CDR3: CASSGGQGGGYTF. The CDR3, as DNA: TGTGCCAGCAGTGGGGGACAGGGGGGTGGCTACACCTTC.

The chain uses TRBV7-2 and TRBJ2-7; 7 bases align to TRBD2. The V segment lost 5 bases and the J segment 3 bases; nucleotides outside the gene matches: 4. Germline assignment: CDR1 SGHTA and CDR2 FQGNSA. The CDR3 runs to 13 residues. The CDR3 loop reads CASSPTGGYEQYF. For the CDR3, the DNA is TGTGCCAGCAGCCCTACGGGGGGCTACGAGCAGTACTTC.

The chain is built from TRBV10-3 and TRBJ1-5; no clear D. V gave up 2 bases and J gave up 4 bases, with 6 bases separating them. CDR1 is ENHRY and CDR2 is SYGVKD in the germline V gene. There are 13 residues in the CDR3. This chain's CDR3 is CAISERGNQPQHF. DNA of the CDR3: TGTGCCATCAGTGAGCGGGGAAATCAGCCCCAGCATTTT.

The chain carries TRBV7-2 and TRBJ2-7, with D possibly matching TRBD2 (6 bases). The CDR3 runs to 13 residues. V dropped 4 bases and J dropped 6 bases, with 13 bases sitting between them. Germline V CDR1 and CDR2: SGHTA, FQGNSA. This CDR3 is CASSSQMRGEQYF. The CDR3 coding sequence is TGTGCCAGCAGCTCGCAGATGCGGGGCGAGCAGTACTTC.

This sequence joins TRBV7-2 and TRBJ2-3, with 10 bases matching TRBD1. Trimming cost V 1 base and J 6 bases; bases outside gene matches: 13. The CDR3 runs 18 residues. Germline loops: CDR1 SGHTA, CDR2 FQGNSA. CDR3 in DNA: TGTGCCAGCAGCTTAGTATGGCTCCGACAGGGGGCGACCGATACGCAGTATTTT. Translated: CASSLVWLRQGATDTQYF.

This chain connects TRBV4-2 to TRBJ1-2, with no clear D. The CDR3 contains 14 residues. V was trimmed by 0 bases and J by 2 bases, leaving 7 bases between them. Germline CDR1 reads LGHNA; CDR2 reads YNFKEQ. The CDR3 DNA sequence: TGTGCCAGCAGCCAAGAACCGGTGAACTATGGCTACACCTTC. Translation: CASSQEPVNYGYTF.

The CDR3 nucleotides are TGTGCCAGCAGCTTAGATCACAGGGGGCTGAGCGATGAAAAACTGTTTTTT. Its protein product is CASSLDHRGLSDEKLFF. The chain carries TRBV11-2 and TRBJ1-4; 9 nucleotides match TRBD1. This CDR3 region has 17 residues. The germline CDR1 and CDR2 sequences are SGHAT and FQNNGV. The J segment lost 6 bases and the V segment lost 0 bases, leaving 8 bases of the junction unmatched.

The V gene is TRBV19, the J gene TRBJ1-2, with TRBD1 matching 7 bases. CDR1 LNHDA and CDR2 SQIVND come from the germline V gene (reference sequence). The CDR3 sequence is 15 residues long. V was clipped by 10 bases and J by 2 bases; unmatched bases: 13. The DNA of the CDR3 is TGTGCCACCTTATCATCTCAACAGGGGAACTATGGCTACACCTTC. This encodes CATLSSQQGNYGYTF.

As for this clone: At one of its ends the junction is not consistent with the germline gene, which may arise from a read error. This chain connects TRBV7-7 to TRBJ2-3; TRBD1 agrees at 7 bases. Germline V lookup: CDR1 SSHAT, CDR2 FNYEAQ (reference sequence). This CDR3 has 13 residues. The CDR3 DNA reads TGTGCTAGCAGCACGACAGGGACAGATACGCAGTATTTT. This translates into CASSTTGTDTQYF.

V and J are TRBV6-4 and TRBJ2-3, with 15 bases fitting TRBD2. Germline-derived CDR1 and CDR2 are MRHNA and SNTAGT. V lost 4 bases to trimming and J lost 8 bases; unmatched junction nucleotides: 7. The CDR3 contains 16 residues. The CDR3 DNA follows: TGTGCCAGCAGTGCCGGACTAGCGGGGGGGCTCGGTACGCAGTATTTT. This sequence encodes CASSAGLAGGLGTQYF.

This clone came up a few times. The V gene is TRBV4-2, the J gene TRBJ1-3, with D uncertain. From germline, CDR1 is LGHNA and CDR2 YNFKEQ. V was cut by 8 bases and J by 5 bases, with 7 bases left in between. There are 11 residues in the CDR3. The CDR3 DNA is TGTGCCAGCCAAAGCCGAAACACCATATATTTT. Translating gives CASQSRNTIYF.

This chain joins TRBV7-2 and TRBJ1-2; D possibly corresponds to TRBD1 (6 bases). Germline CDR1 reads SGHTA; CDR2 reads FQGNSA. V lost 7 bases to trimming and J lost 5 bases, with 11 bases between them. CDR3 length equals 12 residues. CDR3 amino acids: CASTLQGYGYTF. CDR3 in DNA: TGTGCCAGCACACTACAGGGTTATGGCTACACCTTC.